The rows below give T cell receptor beta chains drawn from one sample of a study of T cell repertoires in cytomegalovirus infection. TCRdb reprocessed the reads with MiXCR, giving one entry per CDR3 protein. Among hundreds of thousands of distinct CDR3 sequences listed, roughly 33% were seen once. Their antigens are not known. This specimen was cultured PBMCs, taken from culture after CMV antigen stimulation. The receptors shown here come from a human donor in good health (CMV status not recorded). Some clones in this sample may be carry-over from other donors' samples. CDR3s include the opening cysteine and the closing phenylalanine or tryptophan. Fields, in order: D gene, V gene, J gene, clone size, CDR3 protein, CDR3 DNA. The D gene is left open where the match is weak. Only some rows state a clone size, as once, few, many or a class for expanded clones.

d_call: -; v_call: TRBV28; j_call: TRBJ1-2; clone_size: few; cdr3_aa: CASSPTGGAQISYGYTF; cdr3_nt: TGTGCCAGCAGTCCGACGGGGGGCGCTCAGATTAGCTATGGCTACACCTTC
d_call: TRBD2; v_call: TRBV10-3; j_call: TRBJ2-2; clone_size: -; cdr3_aa: CAISGTSGTDGELFF; cdr3_nt: TGTGCCATCAGTGGGACTAGCGGGACGGACGGGGAGCTGTTTTTT
d_call: TRBD2; v_call: TRBV2; j_call: TRBJ2-3; clone_size: -; cdr3_aa: CASILGLARGTDTQYF; cdr3_nt: TGTGCCAGCATCCTAGGACTAGCGCGAGGCACAGATACGCAGTATTTT
d_call: TRBD2; v_call: TRBV5-1; j_call: TRBJ2-5; clone_size: -; cdr3_aa: CASSQKLAGGARVAPRETQYF; cdr3_nt: TGCGCCAGCAGCCAAAAACTAGCGGGGGGGGCACGCGTGGCCCCTCGGGAGACCCAGTACTTC
d_call: -; v_call: TRBV6-1; j_call: TRBJ2-1; clone_size: few; cdr3_aa: CASTLTRYEQFF; cdr3_nt: TGTGCCAGCACCCTGACTAGATATGAGCAGTTCTTC
d_call: -; v_call: TRBV28; j_call: TRBJ1-1; clone_size: -; cdr3_aa: CASSFPSRNTEAFF; cdr3_nt: TGTGCCAGCAGTTTCCCCTCTCGGAACACTGAAGCTTTCTTT
d_call: TRBD2; v_call: TRBV7-2; j_call: TRBJ2-3; clone_size: many; cdr3_aa: CASSPGLVKDTQYF; cdr3_nt: TGTGCCAGCAGCCCGGGACTAGTTAAAGATACGCAGTATTTT
d_call: TRBD1; v_call: TRBV12-3/TRBV12-4; j_call: TRBJ2-7; clone_size: once; cdr3_aa: CASRGGQDLPEQYF; cdr3_nt: TGTGCCAGCAGGGGGGGACAGGACCTACCCGAGCAGTACTTC
d_call: -; v_call: TRBV11-2; j_call: TRBJ2-7; clone_size: few; cdr3_aa: CASSFRSFSGHEQYF; cdr3_nt: TGTGCCAGCAGCTTCCGTTCCTTTTCAGGGCACGAGCAGTACTTC
d_call: -; v_call: TRBV15; j_call: TRBJ2-3; clone_size: -; cdr3_aa: CATSTTVPDTQYF; cdr3_nt: TGTGCCACCAGTACTACAGTCCCCGATACGCAGTATTTT
d_call: -; v_call: TRBV20-1; j_call: TRBJ2-3; clone_size: -; cdr3_aa: CSAPKRDGTSTDTQYF; cdr3_nt: TGCAGTGCCCCCAAACGGGACGGGACTAGCACAGATACGCAGTATTTT
d_call: -; v_call: TRBV24-1; j_call: TRBJ2-6; clone_size: -; cdr3_aa: CATSTSAPTKSGANVLTF; cdr3_nt: TGTGCCACCAGTACATCAGCACCTACTAAGTCTGGGGCCAACGTCCTGACTTTC
d_call: TRBD2; v_call: TRBV7-6; j_call: TRBJ2-1; clone_size: -; cdr3_aa: CASTGGTVGSYNEQFF; cdr3_nt: TGTGCCAGCACGGGAGGGACGGTTGGGTCCTACAATGAGCAGTTCTTC
d_call: TRBD2; v_call: TRBV6-5; j_call: TRBJ2-3; clone_size: few; cdr3_aa: CASRRIAGGSTDTQYF; cdr3_nt: TGTGCCAGCAGGCGTATAGCGGGGGGAAGTACAGATACGCAGTATTTT
d_call: -; v_call: TRBV12-3/TRBV12-4; j_call: TRBJ2-1; clone_size: -; cdr3_aa: CASREGRHRAYYNEQFF; cdr3_nt: TGTGCCAGCAGAGAGGGCCGCCACAGGGCCTACTACAATGAGCAGTTCTTC
d_call: -; v_call: TRBV7-6; j_call: TRBJ1-1; clone_size: few; cdr3_aa: CASSFTGSPEAFF; cdr3_nt: TGTGCCAGCAGCTTCACAGGGTCCCCTGAAGCTTTCTTT
d_call: TRBD1; v_call: TRBV20-1; j_call: TRBJ2-5; clone_size: -; cdr3_aa: CSATQGEVETQYF; cdr3_nt: TGCAGTGCTACCCAGGGGGAAGTAGAGACCCAGTACTTC
d_call: TRBD2; v_call: TRBV20-1; j_call: TRBJ2-1; clone_size: few; cdr3_aa: CSARLAGAWEQFF; cdr3_nt: TGCAGTGCTAGATTAGCGGGGGCGTGGGAGCAGTTCTTC
d_call: TRBD1; v_call: TRBV10-3; j_call: TRBJ1-4; clone_size: -; cdr3_aa: CAISRQGDNEKLFF; cdr3_nt: TGTGCCATCAGTAGACAGGGGGATAATGAAAAACTGTTTTTT
d_call: -; v_call: TRBV7-6; j_call: TRBJ1-3; clone_size: few; cdr3_aa: CASRSSGNTIYF; cdr3_nt: TGTGCCAGCCGGAGCTCTGGAAACACCATATATTTT
d_call: TRBD2; v_call: TRBV12-3/TRBV12-4; j_call: TRBJ2-3; clone_size: -; cdr3_aa: CASKATSDRGDTQYF; cdr3_nt: TGTGCCAGCAAGGCGACTAGCGATAGGGGAGATACGCAGTATTTT
d_call: -; v_call: TRBV23-1; j_call: TRBJ1-1; clone_size: few; cdr3_aa: CASSRAGDWNTEAFF; cdr3_nt: TGCGCCAGCAGTCGCGCGGGGGACTGGAACACTGAAGCTTTCTTT
d_call: -; v_call: TRBV19; j_call: TRBJ2-2; clone_size: -; cdr3_aa: CASSPTSTNTGELFF; cdr3_nt: TGTGCCAGTAGTCCGACTAGTACGAACACCGGGGAGCTGTTTTTT
d_call: -; v_call: TRBV20-1; j_call: TRBJ2-2; clone_size: -; cdr3_aa: CSAGGANTGELFF; cdr3_nt: TGCAGTGCGGGGGGCGCAAACACCGGGGAGCTGTTTTTT
d_call: -; v_call: TRBV6-1; j_call: TRBJ2-1; clone_size: few; cdr3_aa: CASSYRVSGGNEQFF; cdr3_nt: TGTGCCAGCAGTTATAGGGTCTCGGGTGGGAATGAGCAGTTCTTC
d_call: -; v_call: TRBV27; j_call: TRBJ2-5; clone_size: -; cdr3_aa: CASRTNDRRTQYF; cdr3_nt: TGTGCCAGCCGCACGAACGATCGGCGGACCCAGTACTTC
d_call: -; v_call: TRBV6-6; j_call: TRBJ2-2; clone_size: few; cdr3_aa: CASSAFFTGELFF; cdr3_nt: TGTGCCAGCAGTGCCTTTTTCACCGGGGAGCTGTTTTTT
d_call: -; v_call: TRBV7-8; j_call: TRBJ2-3; clone_size: few; cdr3_aa: CASGEKRGDTQYF; cdr3_nt: TGTGCCAGCGGTGAGAAGCGCGGGGATACGCAGTATTTT
d_call: -; v_call: TRBV6-5; j_call: TRBJ2-3; clone_size: -; cdr3_aa: CASRVAVSTDTQYF; cdr3_nt: TGTGCCAGCCGGGTAGCGGTCAGCACAGATACGCAGTATTTT
d_call: -; v_call: TRBV28; j_call: TRBJ2-7; clone_size: -; cdr3_aa: CASSLGGGVYYEQYF; cdr3_nt: TGTGCCAGCAGTTTGGGAGGGGGGGTCTACTACGAGCAGTACTTC
d_call: -; v_call: TRBV5-1; j_call: TRBJ2-7; clone_size: once; cdr3_aa: CASSLRGEDEQYF; cdr3_nt: TGCGCCAGCAGCTTACGCGGTGAGGACGAGCAGTACTTC
d_call: TRBD2; v_call: TRBV3-1; j_call: TRBJ2-1; clone_size: -; cdr3_aa: CASSQVSSGPYNEQFF; cdr3_nt: TGTGCCAGCAGCCAAGTTTCTAGCGGCCCGTACAATGAGCAGTTCTTC
d_call: -; v_call: TRBV5-6; j_call: TRBJ1-1; clone_size: -; cdr3_aa: CASSLRGATEAFF; cdr3_nt: TGTGCCAGCAGCTTGAGGGGAGCCACTGAAGCTTTCTTT
d_call: TRBD1; v_call: TRBV6-6; j_call: TRBJ2-7; clone_size: -; cdr3_aa: CASSWTGDIQGYEQYF; cdr3_nt: TGTGCCAGCAGTTGGACAGGAGATATACAGGGCTACGAGCAGTACTTC
d_call: TRBD2; v_call: TRBV15; j_call: TRBJ2-2; clone_size: -; cdr3_aa: CATSRDRFLADTGELFF; cdr3_nt: TGTGCCACCAGCAGAGATCGTTTCCTAGCGGACACCGGGGAGCTGTTTTTT
d_call: TRBD1; v_call: TRBV10-3; j_call: TRBJ1-1; clone_size: few; cdr3_aa: CATAGTENTEAFF; cdr3_nt: TGTGCCACGGCCGGGACAGAGAACACTGAAGCTTTCTTT
d_call: TRBD2; v_call: TRBV11-2; j_call: TRBJ2-2; clone_size: -; cdr3_aa: CASSLRALGGSSGELFF; cdr3_nt: TGTGCCAGCAGCCTAAGGGCGCTAGGCGGGAGCTCCGGGGAGCTGTTTTTT
d_call: -; v_call: TRBV7-9; j_call: TRBJ2-5; clone_size: once; cdr3_aa: CASSLYGGWLTGEETQYF; cdr3_nt: TGTGCCAGCAGCTTATACGGCGGGTGGCTAACTGGGGAGGAGACCCAGTACTTC